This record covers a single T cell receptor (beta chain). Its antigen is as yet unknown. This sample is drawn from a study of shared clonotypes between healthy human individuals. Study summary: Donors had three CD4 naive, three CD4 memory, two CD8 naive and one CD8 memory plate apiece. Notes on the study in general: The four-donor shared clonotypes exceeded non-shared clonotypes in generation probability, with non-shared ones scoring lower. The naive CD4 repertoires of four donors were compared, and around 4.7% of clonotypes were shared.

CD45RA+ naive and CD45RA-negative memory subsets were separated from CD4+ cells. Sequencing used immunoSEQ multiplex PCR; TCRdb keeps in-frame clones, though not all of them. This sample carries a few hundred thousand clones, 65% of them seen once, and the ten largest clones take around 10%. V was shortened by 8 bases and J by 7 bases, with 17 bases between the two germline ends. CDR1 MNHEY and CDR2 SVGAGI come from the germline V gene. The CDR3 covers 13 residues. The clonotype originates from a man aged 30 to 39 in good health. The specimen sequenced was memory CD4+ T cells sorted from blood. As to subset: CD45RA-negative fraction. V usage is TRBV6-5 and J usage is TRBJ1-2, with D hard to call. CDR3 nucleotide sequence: TGTGCCAGCCGCGAGCTGACGTCCGGTGGCTACACCTTC. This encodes CASRELTSGGYTF.